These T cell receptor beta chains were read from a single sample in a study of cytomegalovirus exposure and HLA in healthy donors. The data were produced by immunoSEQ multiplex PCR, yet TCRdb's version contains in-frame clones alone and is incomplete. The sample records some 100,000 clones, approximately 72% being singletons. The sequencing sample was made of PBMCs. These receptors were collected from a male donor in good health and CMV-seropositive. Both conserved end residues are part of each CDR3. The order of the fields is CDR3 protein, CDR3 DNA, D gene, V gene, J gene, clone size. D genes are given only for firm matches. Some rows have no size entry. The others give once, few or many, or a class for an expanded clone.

CASSIPGVGAEAFF	TGTGCCAGTAGTATTCCCGGGGTAGGAGCTGAAGCTTTCTTT	.	TRBV19	TRBJ1-1	few
CASSLGGSGGTYTGELFF	TGTGCCAGCAGCTTAGGGGGTAGCGGGGGGACCTACACCGGGGAGCTGTTTTTT	TRBD2	TRBV11-1	TRBJ2-2	once
CATNRGPAYEQYF	TGTGCCACAAACAGGGGGCCGGCCTACGAGCAGTACTTC	TRBD1	TRBV6-5	TRBJ2-7	.
CASTVRQGRTDTQYF	TGTGCCAGCACGGTCAGACAGGGCCGCACAGATACGCAGTATTTT	TRBD1	TRBV2	TRBJ2-3	.
CARSLGRTATSGNTIYF	TGTGCCAGAAGCTTAGGTAGGACAGCCACTTCTGGAAACACCATATATTTT	.	TRBV7-5	TRBJ1-3	.
CAWNGEDGVGTEAFF	TGTGCCTGGAACGGGGAAGACGGCGTCGGGACTGAAGCTTTCTTT	.	TRBV30	TRBJ1-1	.
CASSWGDSRGYTF	TGTGCCAGCAGCTGGGGGGACAGCCGCGGCTACACCTTC	TRBD1	TRBV5-5	TRBJ1-2	.
CASSIWTGGKNYGYTF	TGTGCCAGTAGTATTTGGACAGGGGGCAAGAACTATGGCTACACCTTC	TRBD1	TRBV19	TRBJ1-2	.
CASRQGANTEAFF	TGCGCCAGCAGGCAGGGGGCGAACACTGAAGCTTTCTTT	TRBD1	TRBV5-1	TRBJ1-1	.
CASSLSVFTPNNSPLHF	TGTGCCAGCAGTTTATCAGTCTTTACACCGAATAATTCACCCCTCCACTTT	.	TRBV27	TRBJ1-6	.
CASSLGQGSPLHF	TGTGCCAGCAGTTTGGGCCAGGGTTCACCCCTCCACTTT	.	TRBV27	TRBJ1-6	.
CASSQVVQETQYF	TGCGCCAGCAGCCAAGTAGTTCAAGAGACCCAGTACTTC	.	TRBV4-3	TRBJ2-5	.
CASSQEVRDSYGYTF	TGCGCCAGCAGCCAAGAAGTACGGGACAGCTATGGCTACACCTTC	TRBD1	TRBV4-1	TRBJ1-2	.
CASSLRDRAGTEAFF	TGTGCCAGCAGCTTAAGGGACAGGGCGGGCACTGAAGCTTTCTTT	TRBD1	TRBV11-3	TRBJ1-1	few
CSVASTGTSGYNEQFF	TGCAGCGTCGCCTCCACCGGGACTAGCGGATACAATGAGCAGTTCTTC	TRBD2	TRBV29-1	TRBJ2-1	.
CASSLVTGLDEKLFF	TGTGCCAGCAGCTTAGTGACAGGGCTGGATGAAAAACTGTTTTTT	TRBD1	TRBV7-3	TRBJ1-4	.
CASRIFADSPGELFF	TGTGCCAGCAGAATATTCGCGGACAGTCCCGGGGAGCTGTTTTTT	.	TRBV28	TRBJ2-2	.
CASSAADNEKLFF	TGTGCCAGCAGTGCGGCCGATAATGAAAAACTGTTTTTT	.	TRBV6-5	TRBJ1-4	.
CASPGDRGLNQPQHF	TGTGCCAGCCCAGGCGACAGGGGTCTTAATCAGCCCCAGCATTTT	TRBD1	TRBV18	TRBJ1-5	.
CASSQDGGGEADTQYF	TGCGCCAGCAGCCAAGATGGCGGGGGGGAGGCAGATACGCAGTATTTT	TRBD2	TRBV4-3	TRBJ2-3	.
CASSPQISSGNTIYF	TGTGCCAGCAGCCCCCAAATCAGCTCTGGAAACACCATATATTTT	.	TRBV11-3	TRBJ1-3	.
CASSSPVSGGARAQYF	TGTGCCAGCAGCTCCCCCGTGAGCGGGGGGGCCAGGGCGCAGTATTTT	TRBD2	TRBV7-8	TRBJ2-3	.
CASSSGELETQYF	TGTGCCAGCAGCTCTGGAGAGTTGGAGACCCAGTACTTC	.	TRBV5-8	TRBJ2-5	.
CATSRDPSARPQHF	TGTGCCACCAGCAGAGATCCCTCCGCGCGGCCCCAGCATTTT	.	TRBV15	TRBJ1-5	.
CASSTGTTGGGEQYF	TGTGCCAGTAGTACCGGGACAACAGGGGGCGGCGAGCAGTACTTC	TRBD1	TRBV19	TRBJ2-7	.
CASSRTGPLSYEQYF	TGTGCCAGCAGCCGGACAGGGCCTTTATCCTACGAGCAGTACTTC	TRBD1	TRBV5-6	TRBJ2-7	.
CASSIRTSYGYTF	TGTGCCAGCAGCATCCGGACAAGCTATGGCTACACCTTC	.	TRBV7-9	TRBJ1-2	once
CASSSRQGGVNEKLFF	TGTGCCAGCAGCTCTAGACAGGGGGGCGTTAATGAAAAACTGTTTTTT	TRBD1	TRBV9	TRBJ1-4	.
CASSLMGSVADTQYF	TGTGCCAGCAGCTTAATGGGTAGCGTCGCAGATACGCAGTATTTT	.	TRBV7-9	TRBJ2-3	.
CASSPGQEEEKLFF	TGTGCCAGCTCACCAGGACAGGAGGAGGAAAAACTGTTTTTT	TRBD1	TRBV18	TRBJ1-4	.
CASSLDGGRFNEQFF	TGCGCCAGCAGCTTGGACGGGGGGCGGTTCAATGAGCAGTTCTTC	.	TRBV5-1	TRBJ2-1	.
CASSLAGGLSYNEQFF	TGCGCCAGCAGCTTAGCGGGGGGGCTCTCCTACAATGAGCAGTTCTTC	TRBD2	TRBV5-1	TRBJ2-1	.
CASTLFFGELFF	TGTGCCAGCACCCTCTTCTTCGGGGAGCTGTTTTTT	.	TRBV7-9	TRBJ2-2	.
CASKSRGHSYEQYF	TGTGCCAGCAAGTCCCGTGGACACTCCTACGAGCAGTACTTC	.	TRBV6-5	TRBJ2-7	few
CASRRSQGDSPLHF	TGTGCCAGCAGACGGTCTCAGGGCGATTCACCCCTCCACTTT	.	TRBV5-8	TRBJ1-6	few
CASSLLAKGETRENQPQHF	TGTGCCAGCAGCTTGTTGGCGAAAGGTGAAACCCGGGAAAATCAGCCCCAGCATTTT	.	TRBV5-6	TRBJ1-5	.
CASSQDRTSGSYNEQFF	TGCGCCAGCAGCCAAGACAGGACTAGCGGCTCCTACAATGAGCAGTTCTTC	TRBD2	TRBV4-3	TRBJ2-1	.
CASSLWTGGYEQYF	TGTGCCAGCAGCTTGTGGACAGGGGGCTACGAGCAGTACTTC	TRBD1	TRBV7-8	TRBJ2-7	.
CAWRLYNEQFF	TGTGCCTGGAGACTCTACAATGAGCAGTTCTTC	.	TRBV30	TRBJ2-1	.
CASSLEGGDNQPQHF	TGTGCCAGCAGCTTAGAAGGGGGGGACAATCAGCCCCAGCATTTT	.	TRBV7-2	TRBJ1-5	.
CASSTDRGGHQPQHF	TGTGCCAGCAGCACAGACAGGGGAGGGCATCAGCCCCAGCATTTT	TRBD1	TRBV11-2	TRBJ1-5	.
CASSLQLLWTGELFF	TGTGCCAGCAGCCTCCAACTTCTGTGGACCGGGGAGCTGTTTTTT	.	TRBV5-5	TRBJ2-2	.
CASSLSGTGANEQFF	TGTGCCAGCAGCCTTTCTGGGACAGGGGCTAATGAGCAGTTCTTC	TRBD1	TRBV5-4	TRBJ2-1	.
CASSQALQGEYRGYTF	TGCGCCAGCAGCCAAGCGCTACAGGGAGAGTATCGTGGCTACACCTTC	.	TRBV4-1	TRBJ1-2	once
CASRRTGGYGYTF	TGTGCCAGCAGACGGACAGGGGGCTATGGCTACACCTTC	TRBD1	TRBV6-5	TRBJ1-2	.
CASSYDRLYGYTF	TGTGCCAGCAGTTATGACAGGCTGTATGGCTACACCTTC	.	TRBV6-5	TRBJ1-2	.
CASSSKASGEWTEAFF	TGTGCCAGCAGTTCCAAAGCCTCAGGGGAGTGGACTGAAGCTTTCTTT	.	TRBV6-5	TRBJ1-1	.
CASVSSGVLETQYF	TGTGCCAGCGTTTCATCGGGGGTTCTGGAGACCCAGTACTTC	.	TRBV7-9	TRBJ2-5	.
CASRKGQAAYEQYF	TGTGCCAGCAGGAAAGGACAGGCGGCCTACGAGCAGTACTTC	TRBD1	TRBV6-6	TRBJ2-7	few
CASSYPGLQETQYF	TGTGCCAGCAGTTACCCAGGACTGCAAGAGACCCAGTACTTC	.	TRBV28	TRBJ2-5	.